These T cell receptor beta chains were read from a single sample in a study of T cell repertoires in aging, cancer and after chemotherapy. MiXCR was run by TCRdb on the multiplex PCR reads, yielding one entry per CDR3 protein. The sample lists 2,000 to 2,500 distinct CDR3 sequences; less than 40% were seen once. The sequencing input was blood. These receptors came from a human donor in good health. The CDR3 runs from the conserved cysteine through the conserved F or W. A D gene is named only where the DNA matches it firmly. Only part of the rows carry a size: once, few, many, or a class if the clone is expanded.

v_gene: TRBV2
abundance: NA
j_gene: TRBJ1-4
d_gene: TRBD1
CDR3nt: TGTGCCAGCAGTGAATTACAGGGGGTTGGTAATGAAAAACTGTTTTTT
CDR3aa: CASSELQGVGNEKLFF

v_gene: TRBV12-3/TRBV12-4
abundance: few
j_gene: TRBJ2-7
d_gene: NA
CDR3nt: TGTGCCAGCAGTTTCCGATCCTCCTACGAGCAGTACTTC
CDR3aa: CASSFRSSYEQYF

v_gene: TRBV12-3/TRBV12-4
abundance: NA
j_gene: TRBJ2-5
d_gene: TRBD1
CDR3nt: TGTGCCAGCAGTTTAGGGCAGGGGGCGGGAGAGACCCAGTACTTC
CDR3aa: CASSLGQGAGETQYF

v_gene: TRBV5-1
abundance: NA
j_gene: TRBJ1-2
d_gene: TRBD1
CDR3nt: TGCGCCAGCAGCTTGGCAGGGACAGGGGGCGAAGGCTACACCTTC
CDR3aa: CASSLAGTGGEGYTF

v_gene: TRBV6-6
abundance: NA
j_gene: TRBJ1-4
d_gene: NA
CDR3nt: TGTGCCAGCAGACCCGGACAGCTCTACTCAACTAATGAAAAACTGTTTTTT
CDR3aa: CASRPGQLYSTNEKLFF

v_gene: TRBV6-5
abundance: few
j_gene: TRBJ2-5
d_gene: NA
CDR3nt: TGTGCCAGCAGAGAGGGAGGGGGGGAGACCCAGTACTTC
CDR3aa: CASREGGGETQYF

v_gene: TRBV7-6
abundance: medium-sized
j_gene: TRBJ1-3
d_gene: TRBD1
CDR3nt: TGTGCCAGCAGCTCAGACAGGGGGAACACCATATATTTT
CDR3aa: CASSSDRGNTIYF

v_gene: TRBV30
abundance: NA
j_gene: TRBJ1-1
d_gene: NA
CDR3nt: TGTGCCTGGAAACTCCAGTGGACTGAAGCTTTCTTT
CDR3aa: CAWKLQWTEAFF

v_gene: TRBV24-1
abundance: NA
j_gene: TRBJ2-5
d_gene: NA
CDR3nt: TGTGCCACCAGTGATTCCTCTTGGACAGGAGGGGTACAAGAGACCCAGTACTTC
CDR3aa: CATSDSSWTGGVQETQYF

v_gene: TRBV29-1
abundance: medium-sized
j_gene: TRBJ2-7
d_gene: NA
CDR3nt: TGCAGCGTTGAGGACAGTCCGAGCTCCTACGAGCAGTACTTC
CDR3aa: CSVEDSPSSYEQYF

v_gene: TRBV6-1
abundance: few
j_gene: TRBJ2-7
d_gene: TRBD1
CDR3nt: TGTGCCAGCAGGGGGACCGGGACAGGGGACTACGAGCAGTACTTC
CDR3aa: CASRGTGTGDYEQYF

v_gene: TRBV29-1
abundance: medium-sized
j_gene: TRBJ2-5
d_gene: TRBD2
CDR3nt: TGCAGCGTTGAAGATCCTGTACTAGCGGGAGGCTTCCAAGAGACCCAGTACTTC
CDR3aa: CSVEDPVLAGGFQETQYF

v_gene: TRBV5-4
abundance: few
j_gene: TRBJ2-4
d_gene: TRBD2
CDR3nt: TGTGCCAGCAGCTTGGGCCTAGCGGAAGGAGCCAAAAACATTCAGTACTTC
CDR3aa: CASSLGLAEGAKNIQYF

v_gene: TRBV5-5
abundance: few
j_gene: TRBJ2-1
d_gene: NA
CDR3nt: TGTGCCAGCAGCTTGTCCGGGGGCGGGTTGTTAGAGCAGTTCTTC
CDR3aa: CASSLSGGGLLEQFF

v_gene: TRBV5-6
abundance: NA
j_gene: TRBJ2-5
d_gene: NA
CDR3nt: TGTGCCAGCAGCTCAGCCGGGCGTATACCTCGGGAGACCCAGTACTTC
CDR3aa: CASSSAGRIPRETQYF

v_gene: TRBV27
abundance: few
j_gene: TRBJ1-3
d_gene: NA
CDR3nt: TGTGCCAGCAAGAGGGCCTCTGGAAACACCATATATTTT
CDR3aa: CASKRASGNTIYF

v_gene: TRBV27
abundance: hyperexpanded
j_gene: TRBJ1-5
d_gene: NA
CDR3nt: TGTGCCAGCAGAAGACTTGGAAGCAATCAGCCCCAGCATTTT
CDR3aa: CASRRLGSNQPQHF

v_gene: TRBV6-5
abundance: NA
j_gene: TRBJ2-7
d_gene: NA
CDR3nt: TGTGCCAGCAGATTGACTAGTGGCGAGCAGTACTTC
CDR3aa: CASRLTSGEQYF

v_gene: TRBV4-3
abundance: NA
j_gene: TRBJ1-3
d_gene: NA
CDR3nt: TGCGCCAGCAGCCAAGATTGGGGACACCGCTCTGGAAACACCATATATTTT
CDR3aa: CASSQDWGHRSGNTIYF

v_gene: TRBV6-5
abundance: NA
j_gene: TRBJ2-5
d_gene: TRBD1
CDR3nt: TGTGCCAGCAGGCAAACAGGGGTAGAGACCCAGTACTTC
CDR3aa: CASRQTGVETQYF

v_gene: TRBV29-1
abundance: large
j_gene: TRBJ2-5
d_gene: TRBD2
CDR3nt: TGCAGCGCGCGGGAGGGGGGGCGAGAGACCCAGTACTTC
CDR3aa: CSAREGGRETQYF

v_gene: TRBV11-2
abundance: once
j_gene: TRBJ2-3
d_gene: TRBD2
CDR3nt: TGTGCCAGCAGCCAAGTGGGGACTAGCGGAGATACGCAGTATTTT
CDR3aa: CASSQVGTSGDTQYF

v_gene: TRBV24-1
abundance: few
j_gene: TRBJ2-3
d_gene: NA
CDR3nt: TGTGCCACCAGTGTCGGGGCTAGTAACACAGATACGCAGTATTTT
CDR3aa: CATSVGASNTDTQYF

v_gene: TRBV5-6
abundance: medium-sized
j_gene: TRBJ1-2
d_gene: NA
CDR3nt: TGTGCCAGCAGCTTACGGGGGGCCGGTGGCTACACCTTC
CDR3aa: CASSLRGAGGYTF